The 21 T cell receptor beta chains below come from one sample, sequenced in a study of cytomegalovirus exposure and HLA in healthy donors. PCR amplification relied on 60 Vbeta primers (plus 13 Jbeta primers). Sequencing was performed with immunoSEQ multiplex PCR; in TCRdb, only in-frame clones are kept and a portion is missing. The sample has around 140,000 clones; around 90% are singletons. The sample was PBMCs. The receptors shown here come from a woman aged 40 to 49 in good health and CMV-seronegative.

J is TRBJ2-1 and V is TRBV29-1; TRBD2 matches 7 bases. The CDR3 runs to 13 residues. Losses at the gene ends were 5 bases for V and 6 bases for J; bases not matched to a gene: 7. Germline CDR1 SQVTM, CDR2 ANQGSEA. The CDR3 coding sequence is TGCAGCGTTTGGCGGGAGTCCGGCAATGAGCAGTTCTTC. It codes for CSVWRESGNEQFF.

The J gene is TRBJ2-5, the V gene TRBV27; TRBD2 is a possible D gene (6 bases). The CDR3 length is 14 residues. The germline V and J ends were trimmed by 5 bases and 5 bases, with 15 bases remaining between them. Germline CDR1 and CDR2: MNHEY and SMNVEV (reference sequence). CDR3 nucleotides: TGTGCCAGCAGTCCCCAACTAGCCTCGGAGACCCAGTACTTC. It yields the protein CASSPQLASETQYF.

This clone was seen a single time. The chain couples TRBV5-1 to TRBJ2-5, with 7 positions matching TRBD2. V gave up 0 bases and J gave up 4 bases; unmatched junction bases: 3. CDR3 size: 14 residues. CDR1 SGHRS and CDR2 YFSETQ come from the germline V gene. The CDR3 here is CASSLGTRGETQYF. CDR3 nucleotide sequence: TGCGCCAGCAGCTTGGGGACTAGGGGAGAGACCCAGTACTTC.

This clone appeared a few times. The CDR3 protein is CASSTRQGAREQYF. The CDR3 bases are TGTGCCAGCAGCACACGACAGGGGGCAAGGGAGCAGTACTTC. V gene TRBV7-8 combines with J gene TRBJ2-7; TRBD1 aligns across 10 bases. The V gene end was trimmed by 5 bases and the J gene end by 7 bases; junction bases not matched to a gene: 8. The CDR3 consists of 14 residues. CDR1 and CDR2 (germline): SGHVS, FQNEAQ.

The chain carries TRBV11-2 and TRBJ1-1; 7 bases align to TRBD1. Germline V gene lookup returns CDR1 SGHAT and CDR2 FQNNGV. The CDR3 covers 13 residues. V shed 4 bases and J 7 bases; nucleotides not matched to a gene: 6. For the CDR3, the DNA is TGTGCCAGCAGCTCGACAGGGTCCTTTGAAGCTTTCTTT. Amino acids: CASSSTGSFEAFF. The whole variable domain, filled in from reference TRBV11-2 and TRBJ1-1, reads EAGVAQSPRYKIIEKRQSVAFWCNPISGHATLYWYQQILGQGPKLLIQFQNNGVVDDSQLPKDRFSAERLKGVDSTLKIQPAKLEDSAVYLCASSSTGSFEAFFGQGTRLTVV.

The chain employs TRBV5-5 and TRBJ2-3; tentatively, D is TRBD1 (6 bases). V was trimmed by 4 bases and J by 2 bases, leaving 11 bases between them. Looked up from germline, CDR1 is SGHKS and CDR2 is YYEKEE (reference sequence). The CDR3 totals 14 residues. The CDR3 loop is CASSPRQDTDTQYF. The CDR3 nucleotides read TGTGCCAGCAGCCCCCGACAGGACACAGATACGCAGTATTTT. Full variable domain (missing parts from reference TRBV5-5 and TRBJ2-3): DAGVTQSPTHLIKTRGQQVTLRCSPISGHKSVSWYQQVLGQGPQFIFQYYEKEERGRGNFPDRFSARQFPNYSSELNVNALLLGDSALYLCASSPRQDTDTQYFGPGTRLTVL.

The rearrangement uses TRBV7-8 and TRBJ1-3; 7 bases line up with TRBD1. The germline gives CDR1 SGHVS, CDR2 FQNEAQ. Losses at the gene ends were 5 bases for V and 0 bases for J; bases not matched to a gene: 10. The CDR3 is 17 residues long. CDR3 coding DNA: TGTGCCAGCAGCCCTTATCCGACAGGGCTCTCTGGAAACACCATATATTTT. It encodes CASSPYPTGLSGNTIYF.

The CDR3, as DNA: TGTGCCAGCAGCTTCCTCTACGAGCAGTACTTC. This gives the protein CASSFLYEQYF. The V and J genes are TRBV11-2 and TRBJ2-7; D not resolved. This CDR3 is 11 amino acids long. Trimming cost V 3 bases and J 3 bases, with 3 bases left between them. The germline V gene encodes CDR1 SGHAT and CDR2 FQNNGV.

The chain has TRBV7-8 and TRBJ1-5; maybe TRBD1 (6 bases). The CDR3 spans 13 residues. Germline V lookup: CDR1 SGHVS, CDR2 FQNEAQ. V gave up 5 bases and J gave up 7 bases, with 12 bases separating them. CDR3 bases: TGTGCCAGCAGCATACAGGGCGGGCAGCCCCAGCATTTT. Amino acids: CASSIQGGQPQHF.

The V call is TRBV9, the J call TRBJ2-5, with a possible D match to TRBD2 (5 bases). The CDR3 contains 12 residues. Germline V gene lookup returns CDR1 SGDLS and CDR2 YYNGEE. V lost 6 bases to trimming and J lost 4 bases, with 10 bases between them. In DNA form, the CDR3 reads TGTGCCAGCATCGGGGTGGCAGAGACCCAGTACTTC. Its protein product is CASIGVAETQYF.

CDR3 loop: CASSPGLAGDNEQFF. CDR3 nucleotide sequence: TGTGCCAGCAGCCCGGGACTAGCGGGAGACAATGAGCAGTTCTTC. The chain recombines TRBV7-8 with TRBJ2-1; TRBD2 agrees at 14 bases. The germline V gene has CDR1 SGHVS and CDR2 FQNEAQ. CDR3 size: 15 residues. J lost 5 bases, V lost 5 bases, and 2 bases had no gene match. Full variable domain (missing parts from reference TRBV7-8 and TRBJ2-1): GAGVSQSPRYKVAKRGQDVALRCDPISGHVSLFWYQQALGQGPEFLTYFQNEAQLDKSGLPSDRFFAERPEGSVSTLKIQRTQQEDSAVYLCASSPGLAGDNEQFFGPGTRLTVL.

This clone was seen once. The V call is TRBV5-1, the J call TRBJ2-3; D uncertain. V lost 2 bases and J lost 0, with 13 bases in between. The CDR3 runs to 16 residues. Per germline, CDR1 SGHRS and CDR2 YFSETQ. The CDR3 coding sequence is TGCGCCAGCAGCTTCGTACCCAGCGATAGCACAGATACGCAGTATTTT. This codes for CASSFVPSDSTDTQYF. Drawing the rest from reference TRBV5-1 and TRBJ2-3, the complete variable domain is KAGVTQTPRYLIKTRGQQVTLSCSPISGHRSVSWYQQTPGQGLQFLFEYFSETQRNKGNFPGRFSGRQFSNSRSEMNVSTLELGDSALYLCASSFVPSDSTDTQYFGPGTRLTVL.

The gene calls are TRBV30 and TRBJ2-1; D unresolved. The germline gives CDR1 GTSNPN, CDR2 SVGIG (reference sequence). V lost 2 bases, J lost 7 bases, and 6 bases lay in between. The CDR3 is made up of 11 amino acids. CDR3 DNA: TGTGCCTGGAGTCGGGTGAATGAGCAGTTCTTC. It translates to CAWSRVNEQFF. Combining the CDR3 with reference TRBV30 and TRBJ2-1 gives the whole variable domain SQTIHQWPATLVQPVGSPLSLECTVEGTSNPNLYWYRQAAGRGLQLLFYSVGIGQISSEVPQNLSASRPQDRQFILSSKKLLLSDSGFYLCAWSRVNEQFFGPGTRLTVL.

The CDR3 sequence is CASSSEGTGELEAFF. The CDR3 nucleotides are TGTGCCAGCAGCTCAGAAGGGACAGGGGAACTAGAAGCTTTCTTT. J is TRBJ1-1 and V is TRBV28; 10 nucleotides line up with TRBD1. The CDR3 has 15 amino acids. V gave up 6 bases and J gave up 8 bases; unmatched junction bases: 12. The germline V gene has CDR1 MDHEN and CDR2 SYDVKM.

The rearrangement uses TRBV11-3 and TRBJ2-3; D perhaps matches TRBD2 (6 bases). Germline CDR1 SGHNT, CDR2 YENEEA. V shed 5 bases and J shed 4 bases, with 13 bases lying between them. This CDR3 has 14 amino acids. This CDR3 is CASSTGRFADTQYF. The CDR3 coding sequence is TGTGCCAGCAGCACTGGGAGGTTCGCAGATACGCAGTATTTT.

This chain connects TRBV6-5 to TRBJ1-1; no reliable D call. Trimming shortened V by 0 bases and J by 5 bases, and 7 bases separated the two germline ends. The germline V gene encodes CDR1 MNHEY and CDR2 SVGAGI. This CDR3 region has 13 residues. CDR3 DNA sequence: TGTGCCAGCAGTTACTCAGCGATAACTGAAGCTTTCTTT. Protein: CASSYSAITEAFF.

In the case of this clone: Here the CDR3 omits its conserved ending phenylalanine or tryptophan, so a read error is the likely source. No DNA is shown, since the ends of the CDR3 on it are uncertain; the CDR3 is the one TCRdb lists. CDR3 protein: CASRLRGL. The chain links TRBV3-2 to TRBJ2-7; the D call in the table, TRBD1, was not verified against the DNA. TRBV3-2 represents a pseudogene. From its first to its last residue, the CDR3 has 8 amino acids.

The DNA for the CDR3 is TGTGCCAGCAGCCAAAACCCCGGACTGGGAATCGGGGAGCTGTTTTTT. Translating it yields CASSQNPGLGIGELFF. The rearrangement uses TRBV4-2 and TRBJ2-2, with D possibly being TRBD2 (5 bases). The CDR3 has 16 residues. CDR1 is LGHNA, CDR2 YNFKEQ, per germline. The V end lost 2 bases, the J end lost 7 bases, and 17 bases lay between the germline ends.

The rearrangement joins TRBV2 to TRBJ2-5; D call uncertain. V lost 9 bases and J 4 bases, leaving 12 bases between the germline ends. Germline lookup yields CDR1 SNHLY and CDR2 FYNNEI. The CDR3 loop spans 12 amino acids. The CDR3, as DNA: TGTGCCAGTGAGCCAGGTGGAGAGACCCAGTACTTC. Amino acids: CASEPGGETQYF.

The chain couples TRBV5-1 to TRBJ2-7; perhaps TRBD2 as D (5 bases). Trimming removed 7 bases at V and 6 bases at J, with 17 bases between. The germline gives CDR1 SGHRS, CDR2 YFSETQ. The CDR3 is 13 residues long. The DNA for the CDR3 is TGCGCCAGCCGACGGGGTGAGTTCTCCGAGCAGTACTTC. Amino acids: CASRRGEFSEQYF.

J is TRBJ1-1 and V is TRBV5-1; the match to TRBD1 covers 11 bases. The CDR3 is 15 amino acids. The ends lost 1 base at V and 11 bases at J; junction bases unmatched: 10. Germline CDR1 and CDR2: SGHRS and YFSETQ. CDR3 in amino acids: CASSLLGGGQGAAFF. DNA for the CDR3: TGCGCCAGCAGCTTGCTAGGGGGAGGACAGGGGGCGGCTTTCTTT.